One and the same sample provided the 12 T cell receptor beta chains below, sequenced in a study of T-cell reconstitution after alpha-beta-depleted transplantation in children. Preparation of the TCRbeta library involved a method that used unique molecular identifiers. MiXCR, run by TCRdb on the PCR reads, gives a single entry per CDR3 protein. The table records 120,000 to 150,000 distinct CDR3 sequences, roughly 8.8% of them present only once. The sample was PBMCs, mostly from graft donor cells, taken 180 days after TCRalphabeta/CD19-depleted stem cell transplant. Every receptor here comes from a female patient between 2 and 15 years old who had a stem cell transplant for congenital amegakaryocytic thrombocytopenia, so the T cells may come from the graft donor.

The CDR3 DNA follows: TGTGCCAGCGAGAACGGGAGGGCCGATATTGAGACCCAGTACTTC. Protein: CASENGRADIETQYF. The chain joins TRBV6-2 or TRBV6-3 to TRBJ2-5, with 8 bases fitting TRBD2. CDR1 MNHEY and CDR2 SVGEGT come from the germline V gene. This CDR3 has 15 amino acids. V shed 8 bases, J shed 5 bases, and the junction held 13 bases outside the gene matches.

The CDR3 loop reads CASSSNTLSANYGYTF. DNA of the CDR3: TGTGCCAGCAGTTCCAACACCCTTTCGGCTAACTATGGCTACACCTTC. The chain has TRBV11-2 and TRBJ1-2; D uncertain. V dropped 6 bases and J dropped 0 bases, with 17 bases sitting between them. CDR1 and CDR2 from the germline V gene are SGHAT and FQNNGV. CDR3 size: 16 residues.

This clonotype has just a few counts. This chain connects TRBV19 to TRBJ2-3; possible D gene TRBD2, 6 bases. This CDR3 spans 14 amino acids. V lost 5 bases to trimming and J lost 2 bases, with 11 bases between them. The V gene's germline CDR1 is LNHDA and CDR2 SQIVND (reference sequence). The CDR3 DNA sequence: TGTGCCAGTAGTGGACGGGGGTCCACAGATACGCAGTATTTT. Encoded protein: CASSGRGSTDTQYF.

This clonotype was found many times. This rearrangement joins TRBV5-1 to TRBJ2-1; 8 bases fit TRBD2. The germline V gene has CDR1 SGHRS and CDR2 YFSETQ. CDR3 length: 18 amino acids. V lost 0 bases and J lost 4; bases outside the gene matches: 12. CDR3 DNA sequence: TGCGCCAGCAGCTTGGAGGCTAGCGGGTGGGTCCGTTACAATGAGCAGTTCTTC. Its translation is CASSLEASGWVRYNEQFF.

This clonotype has at least ten counts. CDR3 DNA sequence: TGTGCCAGCCGTCCTTCAGGGGAATTCCACAACACCGGGGAGCTGTTTTTT. Amino acid sequence: CASRPSGEFHNTGELFF. The chain employs TRBV7-9 and TRBJ2-2, with D possibly TRBD1 on 6 matching bases. The CDR3 runs to 17 residues. Germline CDR1 and CDR2: SEHNR and FQNEAQ (reference sequence). The V gene lost 8 bases and the J gene lost 2 bases, with 21 bases spanning the gap.

There are many counts of this clonotype. CDR3 in DNA: TGCAGTGCCACCCTTCCGACAGGGATATCTAATGAAAAACTGTTTTTT. Encoded protein: CSATLPTGISNEKLFF. This chain links TRBV20-1 with TRBJ1-4, with TRBD1 identical over 7 bases. The CDR3 is made up of 16 amino acids. Germline values: CDR1 DFQATT, CDR2 SNEGSKA (reference sequence). The junction had 13 bases not matched to a gene; V was cut back by 6 bases and J by 3 bases.

At least ten counts were recorded for this clonotype. This chain uses TRBV9 with TRBJ2-3; TRBD2 matches at 10 bases. The trim removed 0 bases at V and 6 bases at J, leaving 1 base unmatched. The CDR3 runs to 14 residues. Germline assignment: CDR1 SGDLS and CDR2 YYNGEE. CDR3: CASSVGAGGDTQYF. CDR3 DNA sequence: TGTGCCAGCAGCGTAGGAGCGGGAGGGGATACGCAGTATTTT. Using reference TRBV9 and TRBJ2-3 for the parts outside the CDR3, the full variable domain is DSGVTQTPKHLITATGQRVTLRCSPRSGDLSVYWYQQSLDQGLQFLIQYYNGEERAKGNILERFSAQQFPDLHSELNLSSLELGDSALYFCASSVGAGGDTQYFGPGTRLTVL.

This clonotype was detected ten times or more. The J gene is TRBJ2-7, the V gene TRBV9; D remains ambiguous. This CDR3 region has 15 residues. Trimming left V 0 bases short and J 2 bases short, with 12 bases between. Germline CDR1 and CDR2: SGDLS and YYNGEE. The CDR3 sequence: CASSVGIGATYEQYF. The CDR3 coding sequence is TGTGCCAGCAGCGTAGGAATAGGAGCCACCTACGAGCAGTACTTC.

The sample holds many counts of this clonotype. The rearrangement joins TRBV15 to TRBJ2-3; D remains unclear. V gave up 1 base and J gave up 1 base, with 9 bases separating them. The germline V gene encodes CDR1 LNHNV and CDR2 YYDKDF (reference sequence). This CDR3 is 15 amino acids long. CDR3 nucleotides: TGTGCCACCAGCAGAGTGCATTCTGGCACAGATACGCAGTATTTT. It specifies CATSRVHSGTDTQYF.

This clonotype was detected ten times or more. The chain couples TRBV20-1 to TRBJ1-1; TRBD1 matches at 8 bases. The CDR3 has 14 amino acids. The V and J ends lost 6 bases and 0 bases, in that order; junction bases with no gene match: 6. Germline CDR1 DFQATT, CDR2 SNEGSKA (reference sequence). CDR3: CSAPRTGMNTEAFF. The CDR3 nucleotides are TGCAGTGCGCCCCGGACAGGGATGAACACTGAAGCTTTCTTT.

This chain joins TRBV5-1 and TRBJ2-1; D may be TRBD2 (5 bases). The CDR3 has 15 amino acids. Germline-derived CDR1 and CDR2 are SGHRS and YFSETQ. V lost 2 bases to trimming and J lost 2 bases, with 11 bases between them. Here the CDR3 reads CASSFQRPAYNEQFF. The CDR3, as DNA: TGCGCCAGCAGCTTCCAGCGGCCAGCCTACAATGAGCAGTTCTTC.

This clonotype has a count of ten or more. CDR3 nucleotide sequence: TGCGCCAGCAGCCAATTTGGGACAGGGGTCAGCGACGAGCAGTACTTC. It specifies CASSQFGTGVSDEQYF. The genes are TRBV4-3 and TRBJ2-7; 10 nucleotides agree with TRBD1. From germline, CDR1 is LGHNA and CDR2 YSLEER. V lost 2 bases to trimming and J lost 5 bases; unmatched junction nucleotides: 9. The CDR3 has 16 amino acids.